The 27 T cell receptor beta chains given below trace back to one sample, sequenced in a study of T-cell reconstitution after alpha-beta-depleted transplantation in children. Unique molecular identifiers were incorporated when the TCRbeta library was constructed. One entry per CDR3 protein results from TCRdb running MiXCR on the PCR reads. The repertoire holds some 300,000 distinct CDR3 sequences, with 9% to 12% as singletons. The sample in question was PBMCs from the stem cell graft donor, obtained from the stem cell graft. The source of these receptors is a human donor who donated a stem cell graft to a child with acute lymphoblastic leukemia.

The chain couples TRBV6-2 or TRBV6-3 to TRBJ2-7; unclear D gene. Per the germline V gene, CDR1 is MNHEY and CDR2 is SVGEGT. V lost 5 bases to trimming and J lost 0 bases, with 5 bases between them. CDR3 size: 12 residues. The CDR3: CASSALSYEQYF. For the CDR3, the DNA is TGTGCCAGCAGTGCTCTCTCCTACGAGCAGTACTTC.

In this sample, this clonotype turned up a few times. The CDR3 coding sequence is TGCGCCAGCAGCGGGACAGGGCCTTCCTACGAGCAGTACTTC. Its translation is CASSGTGPSYEQYF. The chain joins TRBV5-1 to TRBJ2-7; 9 bases agree with TRBD1. The CDR3 spans 14 residues. V gave up 4 bases and J gave up 1 base; unmatched junction bases: 3. Per germline, CDR1 SGHRS and CDR2 YFSETQ.

The sample holds a few counts of this clonotype. The genes are TRBV4-1 and TRBJ2-2; 10 nucleotides agree with TRBD1. V trimming: 6 bases; J trimming: 0 bases; junction bases outside the gene matches: 1. There are 15 residues in the CDR3. Germline loops: CDR1 MGHRA, CDR2 YSYEKL. CDR3: CASRGQGTNTGELFF. In DNA form, the CDR3 reads TGCGCCAGCAGGGGACAGGGGACGAACACCGGGGAGCTGTTTTTT.

This clonotype was observed a handful of times. This rearrangement joins TRBV7-9 to TRBJ2-5, with 12 bases fitting TRBD1. The V gene's germline CDR1 is SEHNR and CDR2 FQNEAQ (reference sequence). The CDR3 loop spans 17 amino acids. J was trimmed by 5 bases and V by 0 bases; bases with no gene match: 7. The DNA for the CDR3 is TGTGCCAGCAGCTTAGCAATCGGGACAGGGGGCAAGGAGACCCAGTACTTC. Protein: CASSLAIGTGGKETQYF.

The CDR3: CASSLQLGEQFF. The CDR3 coding sequence is TGTGCCAGCAGCCTACAGCTGGGTGAGCAGTTCTTC. The chain is built from TRBV3-1 and TRBJ2-1; D gene ambiguous. V lost 4 bases, J lost 9 bases, and 10 bases lay in between. This CDR3 has 12 residues. Germline values: CDR1 LGHDT, CDR2 YNNKEL (reference sequence).

This clonotype was seen more than once but under ten times. The rearrangement links TRBV28 to TRBJ2-5; D perhaps matches TRBD2 (6 bases). V lost 7 bases, J lost 5 bases, and 17 bases lay in between. Germline V gene sequence: CDR1 MDHEN, CDR2 SYDVKM. This CDR3 is built from 14 residues. CDR3 protein: CASTLEGTGETQYF. DNA of the CDR3: TGTGCCAGCACCCTGGAGGGGACGGGGGAGACCCAGTACTTC.

This clonotype was observed a few times. The chain uses TRBV2 and TRBJ2-7, with 10 bases that match TRBD1. Germline CDR1 reads SNHLY; CDR2 reads FYNNEI. Unmatched junction bases numbered 12, after V lost 1 base and J lost 3 bases. CDR3 length equals 18 residues. The CDR3 protein is CASSEDGRGQGYSYEQYF. The CDR3 DNA is TGTGCCAGCAGTGAAGATGGGAGGGGACAGGGGTATAGCTACGAGCAGTACTTC.

V usage is TRBV28 and J usage is TRBJ2-1, with 10 bases that match TRBD2. There are 18 residues in the CDR3. Trimming cost V 2 bases and J 0 bases; bases outside gene matches: 7. CDR1 and CDR2 (germline): MDHEN, SYDVKM. In nucleotides, the CDR3 is TGTGCCAGCAGTTTAAGGGGACTAGCGCCGAGCTCCTACAATGAGCAGTTCTTC. Protein product: CASSLRGLAPSSYNEQFF.

This clonotype was found many times. The CDR3 spells CASSLRDRGYEQYF. The CDR3, as DNA: TGTGCCAGCAGCCTCCGGGACAGGGGCTACGAGCAGTACTTC. The chain couples TRBV7-8 to TRBJ2-7; 10 positions agree with TRBD1. The CDR3 extends over 14 amino acids. Germline V gene lookup returns CDR1 SGHVS and CDR2 FQNEAQ. Germline trimming cut 5 bases from V and 3 bases from J; bases unmatched to any gene: 4.

In this sample, this clonotype turned up a few times. The chain links TRBV6-5 to TRBJ1-1, with no clear D. Per the germline V gene, CDR1 is MNHEY and CDR2 is SVGAGI. Trimming took 0 bases from V and 1 from J, leaving 12 bases between them. This CDR3 has 16 amino acids. This chain's CDR3 is CASSYSNWSKNTEAFF. The CDR3 region has the DNA TGTGCCAGCAGTTACTCGAATTGGAGCAAGAACACTGAAGCTTTCTTT.

The V gene is TRBV12-3 or TRBV12-4, the J gene TRBJ2-7, with TRBD1 matching over 7 bases. This CDR3 contains 16 residues. Trimming took 7 bases from V and 3 from J; bases not matched to a gene: 15. Written as DNA, the CDR3 is TGTGCCAGCACTACCCTGACAGGGATCGGCTTCTACGAGCAGTACTTC. Translation: CASTTLTGIGFYEQYF.

The chain combines TRBV7-2 with TRBJ1-2; D is uncertain. The length of the CDR3 is 13 residues. From germline, CDR1 is SGHTA and CDR2 FQGNSA. V lost 4 bases to trimming and J lost 7 bases, with 13 bases between them. The CDR3 loop reads CASSSAIMGGYTF. Here the CDR3 DNA reads TGTGCCAGCAGCTCGGCAATTATGGGTGGCTACACCTTC. Filled out from reference TRBV7-2 and TRBJ1-2, the complete variable domain reads GAGVSQSPSNKVTEKGKDVELRCDPISGHTALYWYRQSLGQGLEFLIYFQGNSAPDKSGLPSDRFSAERTGGSVSTLTIQRTQQEDSAVYLCASSSAIMGGYTFGSGTRLTVV.

This clonotype was counted many times. The rearrangement joins TRBV28 to TRBJ2-7, with D possibly called TRBD1 or TRBD2 (5 bases each). Trimming shortened V by 7 bases and J by 7 bases, and 11 bases separated the two germline ends. CDR1 is MDHEN, CDR2 SYDVKM, per germline. The CDR3 is 11 residues long. CDR3 residues: CASTGTGEQYF. The CDR3 DNA reads TGTGCCAGCACCGGGACGGGGGAGCAGTACTTC.

This clonotype was detected ten times or more. This CDR3 reads CASQASRSGTDTQYF. CDR3 DNA: TGCGCCAGCCAAGCATCCAGAAGCGGCACAGATACGCAGTATTTT. The genes are TRBV10-1 and TRBJ2-3; D is uncertain. Trimming stripped 8 bases from V and 1 base from J, with 16 bases between. The CDR3 is 15 residues long. CDR1 WNHNN and CDR2 SYGVQD come from the germline V gene (reference sequence).

This clonotype was observed at least ten times. The genes are TRBV29-1 and TRBJ2-3; D gene ambiguous. The CDR3 contains 14 residues. Germline lookup yields CDR1 SQVTM and CDR2 ANQGSEA. The V and J ends lost 3 bases and 0 bases respectively, with 10 bases between them. Written as DNA, the CDR3 is TGCAGCGTTGAGGCAGCCTTTAGCACAGATACGCAGTATTTT. It specifies CSVEAAFSTDTQYF.

This clonotype came up a few times. This chain joins TRBV12-3 or TRBV12-4 and TRBJ2-5; D gene uncertain. The CDR3 contains 12 residues. The V end lost 7 bases, the J end lost 4 bases, and 10 bases lay between the germline ends. The CDR3 sequence is CASTMTLETQYF. The DNA for the CDR3 is TGTGCCAGCACCATGACCCTAGAGACCCAGTACTTC.

This clonotype has only a few counts. The chain employs TRBV7-2 and TRBJ2-7; TRBD2 might be the D (6 bases). The CDR3 consists of 14 residues. Per germline, CDR1 SGHTA and CDR2 FQGNSA. V was cut by 6 bases and J by 0 bases, with 12 bases left in between. In DNA, the CDR3 is TGTGCCAGCAGACAAACGGGAGACTCCTACGAGCAGTACTTC. The encoded protein is CASRQTGDSYEQYF.

The V gene is TRBV4-1, the J gene TRBJ1-2; 7 bases are shared with TRBD1. There are 15 residues in the CDR3. Germline trimming cut 1 base from V and 4 bases from J; bases unmatched to any gene: 6. The germline V gene has CDR1 MGHRA and CDR2 YSYEKL. The CDR3 region is CASSQVQGGSYGYTF. DNA for the CDR3: TGCGCCAGCAGCCAAGTCCAGGGGGGGTCCTATGGCTACACCTTC.

This chain links TRBV12-3 or TRBV12-4 with TRBJ2-7; TRBD2 is a possible D gene (6 bases). The CDR3 loop spans 14 amino acids. With 5 bases removed from V and 2 bases from J, the gap between germline ends came to 13 bases. The chain's CDR3 is CASSPRERPYEQYF. The CDR3 nucleotides read TGTGCCAGCAGTCCCCGGGAGAGACCCTACGAGCAGTACTTC.

Only a few counts were recorded for this clonotype. The chain has TRBV9 and TRBJ2-1; 10 bases map to TRBD2. Unmatched junction bases numbered 2, after V lost 0 bases and J lost 5 bases. CDR1 is SGDLS and CDR2 is YYNGEE in the germline V gene. This CDR3 region has 15 residues. The DNA for the CDR3 is TGTGCCAGCAGCGTAGAGCTAGCGGGAGACAATGAGCAGTTCTTC. Translated: CASSVELAGDNEQFF.

The chain recombines TRBV12-3 or TRBV12-4 with TRBJ2-5; D is unclear. The CDR3 contains 15 residues. Trimming pared 6 bases from V and 2 bases from J, leaving 16 bases between. The CDR3 nucleotides are TGTGCCAGCAGAAAGGTAGCTCTGGGGCAAGAGACCCAGTACTTC. Translation: CASRKVALGQETQYF.

This chain uses TRBV29-1 with TRBJ2-1; D gene uncertain. CDR3 size: 13 residues. Deletions cut 3 bases from V and 3 bases from J, with 9 bases between. Germline V CDR1 and CDR2: SQVTM, ANQGSEA. The CDR3 is CSVENFGYNEQFF. The CDR3 nucleotides read TGCAGCGTTGAGAACTTCGGCTACAATGAGCAGTTCTTC.

The genes are TRBV15 and TRBJ1-2; no reliable D call. The germline CDR1 and CDR2 sequences are LNHNV and YYDKDF (reference sequence). The CDR3 runs to 15 residues. V shed 6 bases and J shed 6 bases, with 20 bases lying between them. The CDR3 is CATSTRLVSGDGYTF. The CDR3 bases are TGTGCCACCAGTACTCGACTCGTATCAGGAGATGGCTACACCTTC.

The chain employs TRBV28 and TRBJ2-3; 11 nucleotides align to TRBD1. CDR3 length equals 19 residues. Germline loops: CDR1 MDHEN, CDR2 SYDVKM. The trim removed 5 bases at V and 3 bases at J, leaving 16 bases unmatched. The CDR3 is CASSARDRGFEVATDTQYF. The CDR3 DNA reads TGTGCCAGCAGTGCGCGGGACAGGGGGTTTGAGGTAGCTACAGATACGCAGTATTTT.

The sample holds many counts of this clonotype. The chain carries TRBV12-3 or TRBV12-4 and TRBJ2-5, with TRBD2 matching over 11 bases. This CDR3 has 16 residues. V shed 2 bases, J shed 5 bases, and the junction held 7 bases outside the gene matches. The CDR3 is CASSLTSGRGSETQYF. The CDR3 coding sequence is TGTGCCAGCAGTTTAACTAGCGGGAGAGGGTCGGAGACCCAGTACTTC.

This clonotype was seen a handful of times. The genes are TRBV5-1 and TRBJ2-1, with 12 nucleotides matching TRBD2. V was clipped by 3 bases and J by 6 bases; unmatched bases: 4. Germline V gene sequence: CDR1 SGHRS, CDR2 YFSETQ. The CDR3 extends over 15 amino acids. CDR3 bases: TGCGCCAGCAGCTCGACTAGCGGGAGCGGCAATGAGCAGTTCTTC. Translated: CASSSTSGSGNEQFF.

This clonotype was counted a few times. The gene calls are TRBV7-9 and TRBJ1-4; 11 bases are a match to TRBD1. V gave up 5 bases and J gave up 8 bases; unmatched junction bases: 4. CDR3 length equals 14 residues. Germline V gives CDR1 SEHNR, CDR2 FQNEAQ (reference sequence). CDR3 nucleotides: TGTGCCAGCAGCCAGGACAGGGGGCACGAAAAACTGTTTTTT. It yields the protein CASSQDRGHEKLFF.